Listed below are T cell receptor beta chains from one sample, sequenced in a study of blood T cell repertoires in COVID-19. This table comes from immunoSEQ multiplex PCR, and its TCRdb copy is limited to in-frame clones, with some not included. The table has tens of thousands of clones, 80% to 90% seen once; the top ten hold 27%. Sequencing used peripheral blood. The receptor set was obtained from a man over 45 with active or convalescent COVID-19. CDR3s include the opening cysteine and the closing phenylalanine or tryptophan. The order of the fields is J gene, clone size, V gene, D gene, CDR3 length, CDR3 protein, CDR3 DNA. The D gene is left open where the match is weak. Some rows mark clone size as missing; the rest say once, few, many or name a class of expanded clone.

>TRBJ2-1|NA|TRBV3-1/TRBV3-2|TRBD2|16
CASSHRAGGSYNEQFF
TGTGCCAGCAGCCATCGCGCGGGAGGGTCCTACAATGAGCAGTTCTTC
>TRBJ2-1|NA|TRBV9|TRBD2|16
CASSVGLAGIYNERFF
TGTGCCAGCAGCGTCGGACTAGCGGGGATCTACAATGAGCGGTTCTTC
>TRBJ2-7|NA|TRBV28|TRBD2|16
CASSQFRAQGGYEQYF
TGTGCCAGCAGCCAATTTAGAGCGCAGGGAGGGTACGAGCAGTACTTC
>TRBJ1-5|NA|TRBV7-8|NA|15
CASSLLGVSNQPQHF
TGTGCCAGCAGCTTATTAGGGGTGAGCAATCAGCCCCAGCATTTT
>TRBJ2-1|NA|TRBV3-1/TRBV3-2|TRBD2|15
CASSQVARGVYEQFF
TGTGCCAGCAGCCAAGTCGCGCGGGGGGTGTATGAGCAGTTCTTC
>TRBJ1-5|NA|TRBV6-1|NA|18
CASSGGTRIQYSNQPQHF
TGTGCCAGCAGTGGAGGGACACGTATTCAGTATAGCAATCAGCCCCAGCATTTT
>TRBJ2-5|NA|TRBV24-1|NA|15
CATSDPTGFQETQYF
TGTGCCACCAGTGACCCTACAGGTTTCCAAGAGACCCAGTACTTC
>TRBJ1-3|NA|TRBV6-5|NA|14
CASSSRASGNTIYF
TGTGCCAGCAGTAGTCGCGCCTCTGGAAACACCATATATTTT
>TRBJ2-3|NA|TRBV7-6|TRBD1|16
CASSRIWTGGTDTQYF
TGTGCCAGCAGCCGGATATGGACAGGGGGAACAGATACGCAGTATTTT
>TRBJ2-5|NA|TRBV5-1|NA|13
CASRTTGQETQYF
TGCGCCAGTAGAACCACAGGTCAAGAGACCCAGTACTTC
>TRBJ1-5|NA|TRBV6-2/TRBV6-3|NA|13
CASSSTVSQPQHF
TGTGCCAGCAGTTCGACAGTGAGCCAGCCCCAGCATTTT
>TRBJ2-5|NA|TRBV5-6|TRBD2|13
CASTSGFQETQYF
TGTGCCAGTACTAGCGGTTTCCAAGAGACCCAGTACTTC
>TRBJ2-2|NA|TRBV7-6|NA|16
CASSLGAREYTGELFF
TGTGCCAGCAGCTTAGGAGCGCGGGAATACACCGGGGAGCTGTTTTTT
>TRBJ2-7|NA|TRBV19|NA|16
CASSARHHPKLYEQYF
TGTGCCAGTAGTGCGCGACACCATCCAAAATTATACGAGCAGTACTTC
>TRBJ1-1|NA|TRBV9|NA|15
CASSVESGSDTEAFF
TGTGCCAGCAGCGTAGAGTCAGGTTCTGACACTGAAGCTTTCTTT
>TRBJ1-4|NA|TRBV19|NA|13
CASSRWAGEKLFF
TGTGCCAGTAGTCGGTGGGCGGGTGAAAAACTGTTTTTT
>TRBJ2-6|NA|TRBV7-9|TRBD1|17
CASGPGQGRSGANVLTF
TGTGCCAGCGGACCGGGACAGGGGAGATCTGGGGCCAACGTCCTGACTTTC
>TRBJ2-1|NA|TRBV4-2|NA|16
CASSQDGGRPYNEQFF
TGTGCCAGCAGCCAAGATGGAGGGAGGCCCTACAATGAGCAGTTCTTC
>TRBJ2-3|once|TRBV28|TRBD2|14
CASSLAGDLDTQYF
TGTGCCAGCAGTCTAGCGGGCGATCTAGATACGCAGTATTTT
>TRBJ2-2|NA|TRBV5-6|TRBD2|17
CASSSLLERGNTGELFF
TGTGCCAGCAGCTCTCTGTTGGAGCGGGGAAACACCGGGGAGCTGTTTTTT
>TRBJ2-2|NA|TRBV28|NA|16
CASSLEFGIGPGELFF
TGTGCCAGCAGTCTAGAGTTCGGGATCGGGCCCGGGGAGCTGTTTTTT
>TRBJ2-2|NA|TRBV6-5|TRBD2|15
CASSGLAGDTGELFF
TGTGCCAGCAGCGGACTAGCGGGGGACACCGGGGAGCTGTTTTTT
>TRBJ2-1|NA|TRBV5-1|TRBD2|16
CASRFVAGPVANEQFF
TGCGCCAGCAGATTTGTAGCGGGGCCGGTGGCCAATGAGCAGTTCTTC
>TRBJ1-2|NA|TRBV15|TRBD1|15
CATSRDRTGSYGYTF
TGTGCCACCAGCAGAGATCGGACAGGGAGCTATGGCTACACCTTC
>TRBJ2-5|NA|TRBV4-2|TRBD2|16
CASSQDFGTSLETQYF
TGTGCCAGCAGCCAAGACTTCGGGACTAGCTTAGAGACCCAGTACTTC
>TRBJ2-3|few|TRBV29-1|NA|12
CSVGQGGDTQYF
TGCAGCGTTGGCCAGGGTGGAGATACGCAGTATTTT
>TRBJ2-1|NA|TRBV5-4|TRBD2|13
CASSFGLVYEQFF
TGTGCCAGCAGTTTTGGACTAGTGTATGAGCAGTTCTTC
>TRBJ2-3|NA|TRBV29-1|TRBD2|14
CSVLKSGGTDTQYF
TGCAGCGTCCTAAAGAGCGGGGGCACAGATACGCAGTATTTT
>TRBJ2-7|NA|TRBV18|TRBD1|16
CASSPQQGPISYEQYF
TGTGCCAGCTCACCACAACAGGGGCCTATCTCCTACGAGCAGTACTTC
>TRBJ2-3|NA|TRBV5-1|TRBD2|16
CASSPSGGPPGDTQYF
TGCGCCAGCAGCCCTAGCGGGGGCCCACCCGGAGATACGCAGTATTTT
>TRBJ1-2|NA|TRBV10-3|NA|14
CAISDNWSLYGYTF
TGTGCCATCAGTGATAACTGGTCGCTCTATGGCTACACCTTC
>TRBJ2-3|NA|TRBV21-1|NA|18
CASSKALFDRESTDTQYF
TGTGCCAGCAGCAAAGCGCTTTTCGACAGGGAGAGCACAGATACGCAGTATTTT
>TRBJ2-3|NA|TRBV7-9|NA|15
CASSLAGGSTDTQYF
TGTGCCAGCAGCTTAGCGGGCGGGAGCACAGATACGCAGTATTTT
>TRBJ2-1|NA|TRBV19|TRBD1|15
CASSIPGQGNNEQFF
TGTGCCAGTAGTATTCCGGGACAGGGAAACAATGAGCAGTTCTTC